This T cell receptor beta chain was recorded in a study of a mutant IDH1 vaccine in newly diagnosed glioma. This sample's time point: week 11, during vaccination. A 20-mer mutant IDH1 peptide at 300 ug was injected subcutaneously with topical imiquimod. On this clone: The antigen remains unidentified.

Here immunoSEQ multiplex PCR was the method, and the copy in TCRdb shows in-frame clones only, minus some. Here the sample spans tens of thousands of clones, about 80% being singletons. The TCR originated in a man aged 35 to 55 with glioma. Sample: PBMCs, taken from a glioma patient whose treatment included an IDH1 peptide vaccine.

CDR3 region: CASSAKLVGVPDTQYF. The CDR3 coding sequence is TGTGCCAGCAGCGCTAAACTAGTCGGAGTCCCAGATACGCAGTATTTT. The chain uses TRBV9 and TRBJ2-3; weak D call: TRBD2 (5 bases). The CDR3 has 16 residues. Germline-derived CDR1 and CDR2 are SGDLS and YYNGEE. Trimming stripped 3 bases from V and 4 bases from J, with 18 bases between.